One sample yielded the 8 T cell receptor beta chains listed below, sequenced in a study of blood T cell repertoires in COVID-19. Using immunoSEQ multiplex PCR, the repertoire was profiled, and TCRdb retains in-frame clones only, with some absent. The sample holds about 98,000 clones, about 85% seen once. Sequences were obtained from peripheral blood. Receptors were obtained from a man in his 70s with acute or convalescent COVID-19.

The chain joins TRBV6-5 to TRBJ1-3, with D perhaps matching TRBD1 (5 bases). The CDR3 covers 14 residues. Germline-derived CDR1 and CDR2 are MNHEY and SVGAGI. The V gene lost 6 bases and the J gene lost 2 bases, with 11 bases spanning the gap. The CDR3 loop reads CASRVTDAGNTIYF. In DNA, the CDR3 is TGTGCCAGCAGGGTGACAGATGCTGGAAACACCATATATTTT.

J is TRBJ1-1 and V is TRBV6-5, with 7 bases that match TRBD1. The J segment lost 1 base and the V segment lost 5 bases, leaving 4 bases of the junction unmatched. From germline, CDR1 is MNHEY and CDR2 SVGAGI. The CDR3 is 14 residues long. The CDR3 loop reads CASSPGGENTEAFF. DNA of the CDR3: TGTGCCAGCAGTCCAGGGGGAGAGAACACTGAAGCTTTCTTT.

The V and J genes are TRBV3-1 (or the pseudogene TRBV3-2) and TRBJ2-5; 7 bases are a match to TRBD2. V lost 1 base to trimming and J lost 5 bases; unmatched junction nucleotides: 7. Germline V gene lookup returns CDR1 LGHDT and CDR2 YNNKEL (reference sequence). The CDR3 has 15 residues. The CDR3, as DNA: TGTGCCAGCAGCCAAGCCCGGACTAGGTTTGAGACCCAGTACTTC. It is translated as CASSQARTRFETQYF.

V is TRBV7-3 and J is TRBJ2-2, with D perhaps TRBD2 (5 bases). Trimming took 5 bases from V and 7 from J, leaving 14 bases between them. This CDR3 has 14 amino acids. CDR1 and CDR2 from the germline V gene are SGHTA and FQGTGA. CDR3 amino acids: CASSPEIGSGELFF. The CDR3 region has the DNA TGTGCCAGCAGCCCCGAGATAGGGAGCGGGGAGCTGTTTTTT.

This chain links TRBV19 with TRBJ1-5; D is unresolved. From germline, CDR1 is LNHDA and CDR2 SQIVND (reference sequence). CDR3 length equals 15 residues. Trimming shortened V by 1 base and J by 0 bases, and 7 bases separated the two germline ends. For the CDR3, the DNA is TGTGCCAGTAGTATAGGACACCTTAGCAATCAGCCCCAGCATTTT. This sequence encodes CASSIGHLSNQPQHF.

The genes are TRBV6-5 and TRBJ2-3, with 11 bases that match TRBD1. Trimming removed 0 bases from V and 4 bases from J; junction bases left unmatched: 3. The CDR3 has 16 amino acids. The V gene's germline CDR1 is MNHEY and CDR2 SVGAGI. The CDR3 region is CASSYSGQGAPDTQYF. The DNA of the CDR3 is TGTGCCAGCAGTTACTCCGGACAGGGGGCCCCAGATACGCAGTATTTT.

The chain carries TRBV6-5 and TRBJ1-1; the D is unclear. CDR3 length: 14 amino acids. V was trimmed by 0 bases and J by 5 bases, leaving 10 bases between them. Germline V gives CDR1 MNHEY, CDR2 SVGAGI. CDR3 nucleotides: TGTGCCAGCAGTTACTCGGACGGGGAAACTGAAGCTTTCTTT. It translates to CASSYSDGETEAFF.

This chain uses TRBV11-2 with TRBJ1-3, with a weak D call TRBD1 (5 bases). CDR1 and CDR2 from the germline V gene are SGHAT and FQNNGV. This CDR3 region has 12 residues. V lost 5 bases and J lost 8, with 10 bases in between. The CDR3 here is CASSPGVDTIYF. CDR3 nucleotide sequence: TGTGCCAGCAGCCCGGGGGTAGACACCATATATTTT.